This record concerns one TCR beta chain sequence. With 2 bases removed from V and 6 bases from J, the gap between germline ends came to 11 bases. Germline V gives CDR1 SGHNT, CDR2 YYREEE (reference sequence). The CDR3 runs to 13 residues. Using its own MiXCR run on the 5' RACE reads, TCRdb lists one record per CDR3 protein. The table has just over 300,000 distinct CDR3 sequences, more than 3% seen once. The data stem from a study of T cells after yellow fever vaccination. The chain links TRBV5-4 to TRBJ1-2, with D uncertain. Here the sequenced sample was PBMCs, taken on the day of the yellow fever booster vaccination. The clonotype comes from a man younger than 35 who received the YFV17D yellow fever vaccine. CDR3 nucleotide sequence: TGTGCCAGCAGCTTAGTACCAGTGGATGGCTACACCTTC. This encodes CASSLVPVDGYTF.